One sample yielded the 12 T cell receptor beta chains listed below, sequenced in a study of cytomegalovirus exposure and HLA in healthy donors. The repertoire was sequenced with immunoSEQ multiplex PCR; TCRdb's copy has only in-frame clones and lacks some. Of 65,000 to 100,000 clones in the sample, roughly 93% were seen once. Sequenced input: PBMCs. All receptors come from a woman in her thirties in good health and CMV-seronegative.

The chain has TRBV7-8 and TRBJ1-3; D is ambiguous. V lost 3 bases and J 2 bases, leaving 23 bases between the germline ends. Germline-derived CDR1 and CDR2 are SGHVS and FQNEAQ. This CDR3 has 19 residues. CDR3 bases: TGTGCCAGCAGCTTGGAGTTTCGAGGCAGTTCGGTGACTGGAAACACCATATATTTT. It translates to CASSLEFRGSSVTGNTIYF.

V is TRBV5-5 and J is TRBJ2-1; 13 bases are a match to TRBD2. Germline-derived CDR1 and CDR2 are SGHKS and YYEKEE (reference sequence). V was pared by 0 bases and J by 1 base, with 4 bases of the junction left unmatched. The CDR3 totals 18 residues. CDR3 bases: TGTGCCAGCAGCTTGGTTGGACTAGCGGGGGTTTCCTACAATGAGCAGTTCTTC. This sequence encodes CASSLVGLAGVSYNEQFF.

This sequence joins TRBV30 and TRBJ1-4, with D unclear. The CDR3 totals 14 residues. Trimming took off 3 bases at V and 0 bases at J, with 8 bases between the two ends. Germline assignment: CDR1 GTSNPN and CDR2 SVGIG (reference sequence). The CDR3 spells CAWRMTATNEKLFF. CDR3 bases: TGTGCCTGGAGGATGACTGCAACTAATGAAAAACTGTTTTTT.

The CDR3 nucleotides are TGTGCCAGCAGTTTATCGAAGGTCCGGCAGGGGAAGGCCAAAAACATTCAGTACTTC. The encoded protein is CASSLSKVRQGKAKNIQYF. V usage is TRBV27 and J usage is TRBJ2-4; D might be TRBD1 (6 bases). CDR1 and CDR2 from the germline V gene are MNHEY and SMNVEV (reference sequence). The CDR3 totals 19 residues. V was cut by 0 bases and J by 1 base, with 19 bases left in between.

The chain recombines TRBV15 with TRBJ1-2; 7 bases match TRBD1. Germline CDR1 and CDR2: LNHNV and YYDKDF (reference sequence). The CDR3 runs 16 residues. Trimming at V came to 0 bases and at J to 6 bases, leaving 10 bases not matched to a gene. As DNA, the CDR3 is TGTGCCACCAGCAGAGATATGCCAGGGGGTGGAGATGGCTACACCTTC. Translating gives CATSRDMPGGGDGYTF. Together with reference TRBV15 and TRBJ1-2, the CDR3 gives the full variable domain: DAMVIQNPRYQVTQFGKPVTLSCSQTLNHNVMYWYQQKSSQAPKLLFHYYDKDFNNEADTPDNFQSRRPNTSFCFLDIRSPGLGDTAMYLCATSRDMPGGGDGYTFGSGTRLTVV.

This clone was found once. The V call is TRBV7-6, the J call TRBJ2-1; weak D call: TRBD2 (6 bases). The CDR3 consists of 17 residues. Germline CDR1 SGHVS, CDR2 FNYEAQ. V lost 5 bases and J lost 0, with 17 bases in between. CDR3 coding DNA: TGTGCCAGCAGCAGATCGGGACTTTATAGCTCCTACAATGAGCAGTTCTTC. Residues: CASSRSGLYSSYNEQFF.

The chain is built from TRBV4-1 and TRBJ1-4; D gene uncertain. The germline V gene has CDR1 MGHRA and CDR2 YSYEKL. This CDR3 region has 14 residues. V lost 8 bases to trimming and J lost 8 bases, with 18 bases between them. CDR3 bases: TGCGCCAGCGGCCGGAGGGCTGACGCAGAAAAACTGTTTTTT. Translation gives CASGRRADAEKLFF.

The gene calls are TRBV5-4 and TRBJ2-5; possible D gene TRBD1, 5 bases. V gave up 4 bases and J gave up 6 bases, with 13 bases separating them. Germline V CDR1 and CDR2: SGHNT, YYREEE (reference sequence). The CDR3 extends over 13 amino acids. CDR3 protein: CASSPQGRKTQYF. The CDR3 DNA follows: TGTGCCAGCAGCCCTCAGGGTCGGAAGACCCAGTACTTC.

In its sample, this clone was seen once. This chain uses TRBV5-6 with TRBJ1-2, with D perhaps matching TRBD1 (5 bases). The V gene lost 3 bases and the J gene lost 4 bases, with 16 bases spanning the gap. The CDR3 length is 15 residues. The germline V gene has CDR1 SGHDT and CDR2 YYEEEE. CDR3 region: CASSSDILDRYGYTF. In DNA form, the CDR3 reads TGTGCCAGCAGCTCGGACATTCTGGATCGCTATGGCTACACCTTC.

The J gene is TRBJ1-1, the V gene TRBV5-1, with 8 bases matching TRBD1. The CDR3 contains 17 residues. Germline V gene lookup returns CDR1 SGHRS and CDR2 YFSETQ. The ends lost 2 bases at V and 1 base at J; junction bases unmatched: 10. Here the CDR3 DNA reads TGCGCCAGCAGCTTTTCCTCAGGGGGCGGATGGAACACTGAAGCTTTCTTT. As protein: CASSFSSGGGWNTEAFF.

The CDR3 loop is CASSLGVRTGANVLTF. CDR3 nucleotide sequence: TGCGCCAGCAGCTTGGGAGTGCGAACTGGGGCCAACGTCCTGACTTTC. The chain employs TRBV5-1 and TRBJ2-6, with D unclear. Germline CDR1 and CDR2: SGHRS and YFSETQ. Trimming stripped 0 bases from V and 2 bases from J, with 9 bases between. The CDR3 has 16 residues.

V gene TRBV19 combines with J gene TRBJ2-7; 9 bases line up with TRBD1. Trimming at V came to 5 bases and at J to 3 bases, leaving 11 bases not matched to a gene. This CDR3 contains 16 residues. The germline gives CDR1 LNHDA, CDR2 SQIVND (reference sequence). CDR3 in DNA: TGTGCCAGTAGTTTTGCCGGGACAGGGATACTCTACGAGCAGTACTTC. Amino acid sequence: CASSFAGTGILYEQYF.